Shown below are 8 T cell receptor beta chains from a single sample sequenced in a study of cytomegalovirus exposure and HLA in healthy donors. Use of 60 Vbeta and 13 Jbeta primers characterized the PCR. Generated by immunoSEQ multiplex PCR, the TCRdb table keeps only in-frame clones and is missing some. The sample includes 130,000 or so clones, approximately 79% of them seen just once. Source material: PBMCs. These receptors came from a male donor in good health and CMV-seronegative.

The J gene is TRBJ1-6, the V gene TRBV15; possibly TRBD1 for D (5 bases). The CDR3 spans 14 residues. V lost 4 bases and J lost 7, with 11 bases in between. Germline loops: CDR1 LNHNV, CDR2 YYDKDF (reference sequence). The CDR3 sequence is CATSTAGLNSPLHF. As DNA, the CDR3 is TGTGCCACCAGCACTGCAGGGTTGAATTCACCCCTCCACTTT.

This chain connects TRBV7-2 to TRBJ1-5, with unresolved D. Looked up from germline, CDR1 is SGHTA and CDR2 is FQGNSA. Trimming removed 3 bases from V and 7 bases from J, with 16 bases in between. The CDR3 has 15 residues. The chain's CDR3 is CASSLVRNTRQPQHF. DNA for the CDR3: TGTGCCAGCAGCTTGGTCAGGAATACGAGACAGCCCCAGCATTTT. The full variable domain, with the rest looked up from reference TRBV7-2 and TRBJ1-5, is GAGVSQSPSNKVTEKGKDVELRCDPISGHTALYWYRQSLGQGLEFLIYFQGNSAPDKSGLPSDRFSAERTGGSVSTLTIQRTQQEDSAVYLCASSLVRNTRQPQHFGDGTRLSIL.

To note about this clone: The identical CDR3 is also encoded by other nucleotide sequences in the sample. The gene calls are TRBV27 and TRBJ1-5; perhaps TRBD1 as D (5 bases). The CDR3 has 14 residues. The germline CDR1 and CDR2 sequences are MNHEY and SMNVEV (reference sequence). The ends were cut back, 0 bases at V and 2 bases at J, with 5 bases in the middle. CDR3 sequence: CASSLSRGNQPQHF. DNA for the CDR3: TGTGCCAGCAGTTTATCCAGGGGCAATCAGCCCCAGCATTTT.

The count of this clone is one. The CDR3 spells CASSQHGGDTEAFF. The CDR3 DNA sequence: TGTGCCAGCAGCCAACACGGGGGGGACACTGAAGCTTTCTTT. The gene calls are TRBV5-8 and TRBJ1-1; weak D call: TRBD1 (5 bases). Trimming removed 4 bases at V and 3 bases at J, with 13 bases between. The CDR3 runs 14 residues. The V gene's germline CDR1 is SGHTS and CDR2 YDEGEE.

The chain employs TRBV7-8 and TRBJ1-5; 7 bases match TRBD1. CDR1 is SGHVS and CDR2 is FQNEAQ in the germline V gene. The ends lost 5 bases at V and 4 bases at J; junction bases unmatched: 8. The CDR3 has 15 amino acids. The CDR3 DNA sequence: TGTGCCAGCAGCCCGAGGACAGGCCAGAATCAGCCCCAGCATTTT. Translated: CASSPRTGQNQPQHF.

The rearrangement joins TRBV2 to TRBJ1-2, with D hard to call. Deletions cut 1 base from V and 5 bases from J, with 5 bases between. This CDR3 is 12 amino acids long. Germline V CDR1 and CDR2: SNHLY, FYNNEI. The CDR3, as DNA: TGTGCCAGCAGTGAAGACATTTATGGCTACACCTTC. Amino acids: CASSEDIYGYTF.

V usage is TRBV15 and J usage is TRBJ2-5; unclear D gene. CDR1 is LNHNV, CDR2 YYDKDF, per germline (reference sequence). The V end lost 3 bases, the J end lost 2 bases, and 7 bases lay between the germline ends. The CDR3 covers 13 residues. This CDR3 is CATSRGLQETQYF. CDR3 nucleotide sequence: TGTGCCACCAGCAGGGGCCTGCAAGAGACCCAGTACTTC.

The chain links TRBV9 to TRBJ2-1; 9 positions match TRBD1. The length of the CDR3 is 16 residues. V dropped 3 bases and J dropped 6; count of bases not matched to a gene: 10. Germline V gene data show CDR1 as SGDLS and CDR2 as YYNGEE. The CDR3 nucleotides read TGTGCCAGCAGCGCCCCCCGGGACAGGGTGGGCAATGAGCAGTTCTTC. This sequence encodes CASSAPRDRVGNEQFF.